This TCR beta chain was observed in a study of cytotoxic CD8 clonotypes in ibrutinib-treated CLL. Study background: Mean productive templates were about 250,000; mean productive rearrangements were fewer than 95,000. The study's findings and limits: Under therapy, public clonotypes either contracted or stayed stable, and they were uncommon.

To note about this clone: Antigen: not known.

Profiling relied on immunoSEQ multiplex PCR, and the TCRdb table lists in-frame clones only, not all of them. The sample lists a few hundred thousand clones; 67% were seen once. Germline V gene sequence: CDR1 SGHAT, CDR2 FQNNGV. V lost 5 bases, J lost 0 bases, and 11 bases lay in between. The CDR3 has 14 amino acids. The TCR was taken from a human donor with chronic lymphocytic leukemia. The source was PBMCs, collected after 36 months of ibrutinib treatment. The chain carries TRBV11-2 and TRBJ2-7; D gene uncertain. CDR3 in amino acids: CASSRPRSSYEQYF. The CDR3 DNA follows: TGTGCCAGCAGCCGCCCGCGTAGCTCCTACGAGCAGTACTTC. Drawing the rest from reference TRBV11-2 and TRBJ2-7, the complete variable domain is EAGVAQSPRYKIIEKRQSVAFWCNPISGHATLYWYQQILGQGPKLLIQFQNNGVVDDSQLPKDRFSAERLKGVDSTLKIQPAKLEDSAVYLCASSRPRSSYEQYFGPGTRLTVT.